This T cell receptor beta chain is drawn from a study of T cells in Graves' hyperthyroidism and ophthalmopathy. This clonotype was detected many times. The CDR3 sequence is 12 residues long. Trimming stripped 0 bases from V and 7 bases from J, with 7 bases between. Germline loops: CDR1 DFQATT, CDR2 SNEGSKA (reference sequence). Out of approximately 10 ml of fresh peripheral blood came the PBMCs. Using RNA transcripts as the source, TCR beta CDR3 regions were amplified. Carried out on the TCR CDR3, a first-round RT-PCR used the HTBI primer set. One entry per CDR3 protein results from TCRdb running MiXCR on the multiplex PCR reads. This table holds about 530,000 distinct CDR3 sequences, more than 15% found once.

This TCR came from a woman aged 18-30 years with Graves' ophthalmopathy. Material: blood. This chain connects TRBV20-1 to TRBJ1-5; possibly TRBD1 for D (5 bases). The CDR3 region is CSAREGEQPQHF. In nucleotides, the CDR3 is TGCAGTGCTAGAGAAGGGGAACAGCCCCAGCATTTT.